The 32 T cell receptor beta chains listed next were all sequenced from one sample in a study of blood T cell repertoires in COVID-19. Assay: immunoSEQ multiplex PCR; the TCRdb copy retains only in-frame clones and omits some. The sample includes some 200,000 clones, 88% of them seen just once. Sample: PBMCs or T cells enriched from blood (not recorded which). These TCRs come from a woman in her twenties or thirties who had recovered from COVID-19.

DNA of the CDR3: TGTGCCAGCAGCTTAGATTGGCAGGGGGATCACTATGGCTACACCTTC. This sequence encodes CASSLDWQGDHYGYTF. J is TRBJ1-2 and V is TRBV11-2, with 7 bases identical to TRBD1. CDR3 length: 16 residues. The V gene's germline CDR1 is SGHAT and CDR2 FQNNGV. The V and J ends lost 0 bases and 3 bases, in that order; junction bases with no gene match: 7.

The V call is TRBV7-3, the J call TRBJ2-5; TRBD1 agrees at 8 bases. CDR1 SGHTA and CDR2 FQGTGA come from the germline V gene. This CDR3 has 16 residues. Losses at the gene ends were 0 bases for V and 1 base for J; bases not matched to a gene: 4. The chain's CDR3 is CASSLTYTGGQETQYF. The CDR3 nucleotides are TGTGCCAGCAGCTTAACTTACACAGGGGGCCAAGAGACCCAGTACTTC.

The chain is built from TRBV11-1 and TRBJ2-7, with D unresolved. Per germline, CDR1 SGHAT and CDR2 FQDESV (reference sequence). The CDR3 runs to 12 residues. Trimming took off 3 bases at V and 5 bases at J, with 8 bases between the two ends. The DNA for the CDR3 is TGTGCCAGCAGCTTTTCCTACGACGAGCAGTACTTC. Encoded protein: CASSFSYDEQYF.

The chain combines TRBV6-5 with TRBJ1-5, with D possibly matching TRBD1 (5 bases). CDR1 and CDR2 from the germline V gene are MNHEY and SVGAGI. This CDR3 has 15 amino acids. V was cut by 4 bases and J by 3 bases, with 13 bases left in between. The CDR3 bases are TGTGCCAGCAGTTCAAACCCAGGGCCCAATCAGCCCCAGCATTTT. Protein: CASSSNPGPNQPQHF.

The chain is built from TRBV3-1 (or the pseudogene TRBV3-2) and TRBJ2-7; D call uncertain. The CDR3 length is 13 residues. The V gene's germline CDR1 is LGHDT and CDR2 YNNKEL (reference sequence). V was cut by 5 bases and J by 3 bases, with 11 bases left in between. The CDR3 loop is CASSADTYYEQYF. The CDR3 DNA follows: TGTGCCAGCAGCGCTGACACGTACTACGAGCAGTACTTC.

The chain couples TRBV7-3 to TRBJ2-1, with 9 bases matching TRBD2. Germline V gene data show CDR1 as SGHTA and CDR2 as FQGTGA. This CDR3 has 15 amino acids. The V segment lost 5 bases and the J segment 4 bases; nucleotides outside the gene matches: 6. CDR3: CASSLRLAEYNEQFF. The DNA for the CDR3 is TGTGCCAGCAGCCTAAGACTAGCGGAATACAATGAGCAGTTCTTC.

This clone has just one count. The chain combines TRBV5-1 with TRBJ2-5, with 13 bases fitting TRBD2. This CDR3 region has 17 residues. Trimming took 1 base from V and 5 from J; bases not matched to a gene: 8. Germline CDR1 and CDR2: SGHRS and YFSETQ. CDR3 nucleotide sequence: TGCGCCAGCAGCTTGTGGACTAGCGGGGGTACCGCGGAGACCCAGTACTTC. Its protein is CASSLWTSGGTAETQYF.

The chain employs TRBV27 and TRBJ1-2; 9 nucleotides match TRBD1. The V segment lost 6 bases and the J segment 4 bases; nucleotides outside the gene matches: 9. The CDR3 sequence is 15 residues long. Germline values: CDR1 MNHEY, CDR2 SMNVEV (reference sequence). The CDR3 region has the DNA TGTGCCAGCAGCGTGAACAGGGGGCTGAGCTATGGCTACACCTTC. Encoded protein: CASSVNRGLSYGYTF.

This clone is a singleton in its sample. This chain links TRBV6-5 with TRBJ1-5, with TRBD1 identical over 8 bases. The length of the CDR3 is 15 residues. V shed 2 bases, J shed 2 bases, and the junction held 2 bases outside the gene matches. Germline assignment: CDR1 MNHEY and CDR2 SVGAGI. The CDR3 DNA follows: TGTGCCAGCAGTTACGGACAGGGTGGCAATCAGCCCCAGCATTTT. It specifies CASSYGQGGNQPQHF.

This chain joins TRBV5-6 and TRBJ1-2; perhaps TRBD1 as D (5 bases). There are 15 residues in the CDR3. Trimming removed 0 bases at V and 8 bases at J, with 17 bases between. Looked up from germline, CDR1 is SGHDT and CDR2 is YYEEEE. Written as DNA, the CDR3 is TGTGCCAGCAGCTTGGATGGAGGGGCGACACTCGGCTACACCTTC. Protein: CASSLDGGATLGYTF.

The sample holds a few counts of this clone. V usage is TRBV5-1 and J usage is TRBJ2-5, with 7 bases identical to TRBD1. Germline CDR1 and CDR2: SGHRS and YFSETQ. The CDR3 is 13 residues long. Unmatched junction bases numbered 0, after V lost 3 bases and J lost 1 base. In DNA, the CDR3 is TGCGCCAGCAGCTGGGACAGCCAAGAGACCCAGTACTTC. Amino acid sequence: CASSWDSQETQYF.

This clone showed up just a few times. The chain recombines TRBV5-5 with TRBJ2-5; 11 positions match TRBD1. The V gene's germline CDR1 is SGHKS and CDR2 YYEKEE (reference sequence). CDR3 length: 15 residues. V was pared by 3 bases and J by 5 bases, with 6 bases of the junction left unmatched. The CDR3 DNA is TGTGCCAGCAGCTGGGGACAGGGGGTTTCGGAGACCCAGTACTTC. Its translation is CASSWGQGVSETQYF.

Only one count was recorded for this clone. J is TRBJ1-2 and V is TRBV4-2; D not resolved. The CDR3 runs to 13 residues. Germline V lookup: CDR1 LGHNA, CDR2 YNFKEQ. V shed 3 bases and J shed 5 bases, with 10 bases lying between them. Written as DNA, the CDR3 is TGTGCCAGCAGCCACGGGGTTGGATATGGCTACACCTTC. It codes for CASSHGVGYGYTF.

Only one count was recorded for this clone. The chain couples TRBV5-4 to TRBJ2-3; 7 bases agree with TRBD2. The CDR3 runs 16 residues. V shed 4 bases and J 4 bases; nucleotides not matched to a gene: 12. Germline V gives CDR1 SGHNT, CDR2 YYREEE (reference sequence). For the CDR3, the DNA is TGTGCCAGCAGCAGGGTCTTGGGGGGGGTTTCAGATACGCAGTATTTT. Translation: CASSRVLGGVSDTQYF. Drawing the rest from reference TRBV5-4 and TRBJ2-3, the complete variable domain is ETGVTQSPTHLIKTRGQQVTLRCSSQSGHNTVSWYQQALGQGPQFIFQYYREEENGRGNFPPRFSGLQFPNYSSELNVNALELDDSALYLCASSRVLGGVSDTQYFGPGTRLTVL.

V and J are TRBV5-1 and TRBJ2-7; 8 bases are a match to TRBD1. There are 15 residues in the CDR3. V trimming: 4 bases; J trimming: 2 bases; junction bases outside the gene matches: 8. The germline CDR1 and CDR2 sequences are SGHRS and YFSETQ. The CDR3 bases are TGCGCCAGCAGCGACAGGGGAAGTAAGACCTACGAGCAGTACTTC. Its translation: CASSDRGSKTYEQYF.

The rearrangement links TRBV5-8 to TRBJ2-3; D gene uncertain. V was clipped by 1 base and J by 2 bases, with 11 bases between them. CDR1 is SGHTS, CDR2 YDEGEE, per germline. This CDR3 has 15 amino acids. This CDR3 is CASSLSDPYTDTQYF. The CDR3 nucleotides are TGTGCCAGCAGCTTGAGCGACCCATACACAGATACGCAGTATTTT.

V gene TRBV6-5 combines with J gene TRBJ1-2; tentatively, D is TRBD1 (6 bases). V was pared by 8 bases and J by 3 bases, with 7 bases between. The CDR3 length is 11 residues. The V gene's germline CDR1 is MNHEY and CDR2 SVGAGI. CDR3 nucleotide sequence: TGTGCCAGCGGACAGTACTATGGCTACACCTTC. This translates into CASGQYYGYTF.

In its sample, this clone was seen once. The CDR3 region is CASSLQGEDYGYTF. CDR3 sequence (DNA): TGCGCCAGCAGCCTACAGGGTGAAGACTATGGCTACACCTTC. The chain links TRBV4-3 to TRBJ1-2; D is possibly TRBD1 (6 bases). Germline V gene sequence: CDR1 LGHNA, CDR2 YSLEER. V shed 4 bases and J shed 3 bases, with 12 bases lying between them. This CDR3 comprises 14 residues.

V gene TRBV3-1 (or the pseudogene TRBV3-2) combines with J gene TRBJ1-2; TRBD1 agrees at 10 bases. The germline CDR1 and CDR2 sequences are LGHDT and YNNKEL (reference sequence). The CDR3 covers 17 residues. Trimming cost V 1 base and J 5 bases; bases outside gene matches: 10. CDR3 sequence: CASSQALGTGVPYGYTF. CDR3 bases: TGTGCCAGCAGCCAAGCACTTGGGACAGGGGTTCCGTATGGCTACACCTTC.

As DNA, the CDR3 is TGTGCCAGCAGCTTAGCCAGCAGGGCGGGAGGCTACACCTTC. Its protein is CASSLASRAGGYTF. V usage is TRBV7-9 and J usage is TRBJ1-2; D may be TRBD1 (5 bases). V shed 0 bases and J shed 8 bases, with 13 bases lying between them. Germline V gene data show CDR1 as SEHNR and CDR2 as FQNEAQ (reference sequence). This CDR3 has 14 residues. The whole variable domain, filled in from reference TRBV7-9 and TRBJ1-2, reads DTGVSQNPRHKITKRGQNVTFRCDPISEHNRLYWYRQTLGQGPEFLTYFQNEAQLEKSRLLSDRFSAERPKGSFSTLEIQRTEQGDSAMYLCASSLASRAGGYTFGSGTRLTVV.

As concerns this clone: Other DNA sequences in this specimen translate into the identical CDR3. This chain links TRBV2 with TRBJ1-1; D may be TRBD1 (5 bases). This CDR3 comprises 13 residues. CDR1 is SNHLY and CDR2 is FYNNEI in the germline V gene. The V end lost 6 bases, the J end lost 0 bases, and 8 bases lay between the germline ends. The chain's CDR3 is CASSGGMNTEAFF. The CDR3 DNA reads TGTGCCAGCAGCGGGGGGATGAACACTGAAGCTTTCTTT.

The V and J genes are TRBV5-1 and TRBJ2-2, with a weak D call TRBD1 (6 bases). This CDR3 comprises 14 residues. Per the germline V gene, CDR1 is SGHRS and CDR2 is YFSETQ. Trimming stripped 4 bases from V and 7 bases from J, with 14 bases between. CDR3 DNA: TGCGCCAGCAGCAACAAACAGGGTAGCGGGGAGCTGTTTTTT. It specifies CASSNKQGSGELFF. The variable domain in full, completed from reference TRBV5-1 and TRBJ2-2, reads KAGVTQTPRYLIKTRGQQVTLSCSPISGHRSVSWYQQTPGQGLQFLFEYFSETQRNKGNFPGRFSGRQFSNSRSEMNVSTLELGDSALYLCASSNKQGSGELFFGEGSRLTVL.

This chain's CDR3 is CASSQASGQGSYEQYF. In DNA, the CDR3 is TGCGCCAGCAGCCAAGCCTCGGGACAGGGATCCTACGAGCAGTACTTC. The chain links TRBV4-3 to TRBJ2-7, with TRBD1 matching over 9 bases. This CDR3 has 16 residues. The V gene's germline CDR1 is LGHNA and CDR2 YSLEER. The ends lost 1 base at V and 1 base at J; junction bases unmatched: 5.

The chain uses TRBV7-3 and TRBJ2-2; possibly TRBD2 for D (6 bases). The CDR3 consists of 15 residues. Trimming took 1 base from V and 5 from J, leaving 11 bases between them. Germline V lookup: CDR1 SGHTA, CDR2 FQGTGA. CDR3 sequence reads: CASSLIGGETGELFF. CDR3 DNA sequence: TGTGCCAGCAGCTTAATCGGGGGAGAAACCGGGGAGCTGTTTTTT.

CDR3 DNA sequence: TGTGCCAGCAGTGTTCCGGGGACTGAAGCTTTCTTT. Its protein is CASSVPGTEAFF. The J gene is TRBJ1-1, the V gene TRBV2; D uncertain. CDR1 is SNHLY, CDR2 FYNNEI, per germline. The CDR3 is made up of 12 amino acids. V was trimmed by 4 bases and J by 5 bases, leaving 8 bases between them.

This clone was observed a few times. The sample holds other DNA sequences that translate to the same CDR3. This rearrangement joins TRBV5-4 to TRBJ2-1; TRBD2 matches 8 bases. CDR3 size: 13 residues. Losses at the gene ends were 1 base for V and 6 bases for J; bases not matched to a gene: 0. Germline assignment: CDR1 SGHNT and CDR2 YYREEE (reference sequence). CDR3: CASSLRGGNEQFF. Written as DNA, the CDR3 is TGTGCCAGCAGCTTGCGGGGGGGCAATGAGCAGTTCTTC.

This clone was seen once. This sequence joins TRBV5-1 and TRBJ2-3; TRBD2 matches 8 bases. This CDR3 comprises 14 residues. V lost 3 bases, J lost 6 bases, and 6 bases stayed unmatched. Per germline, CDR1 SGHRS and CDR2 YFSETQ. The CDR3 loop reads CASSSGGALDTQYF. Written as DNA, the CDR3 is TGCGCCAGCAGCTCCGGGGGGGCTTTGGATACGCAGTATTTT.

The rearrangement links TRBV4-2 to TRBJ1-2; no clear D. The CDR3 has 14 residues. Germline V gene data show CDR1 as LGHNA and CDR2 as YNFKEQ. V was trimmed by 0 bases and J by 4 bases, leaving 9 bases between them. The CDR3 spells CASSQEGSIYGYTF. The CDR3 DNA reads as TGTGCCAGCAGCCAAGAGGGCAGCATCTATGGCTACACCTTC.

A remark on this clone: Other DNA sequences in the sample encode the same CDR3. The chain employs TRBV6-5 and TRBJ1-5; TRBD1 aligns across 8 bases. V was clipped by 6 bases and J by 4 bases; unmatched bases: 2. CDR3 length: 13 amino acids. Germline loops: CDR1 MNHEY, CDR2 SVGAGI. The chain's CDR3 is CASRRTGNQPQHF. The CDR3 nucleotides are TGTGCCAGCAGAAGGACAGGGAATCAGCCCCAGCATTTT.

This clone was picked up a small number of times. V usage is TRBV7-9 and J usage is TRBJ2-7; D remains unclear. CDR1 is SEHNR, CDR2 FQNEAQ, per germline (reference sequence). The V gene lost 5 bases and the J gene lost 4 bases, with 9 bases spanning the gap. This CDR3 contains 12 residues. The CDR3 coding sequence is TGTGCCAGCAGCCCAGCGACGTACGAGCAGTACTTC. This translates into CASSPATYEQYF. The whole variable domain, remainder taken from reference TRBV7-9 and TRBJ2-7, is DTGVSQNPRHKITKRGQNVTFRCDPISEHNRLYWYRQTLGQGPEFLTYFQNEAQLEKSRLLSDRFSAERPKGSFSTLEIQRTEQGDSAMYLCASSPATYEQYFGPGTRLTVT.

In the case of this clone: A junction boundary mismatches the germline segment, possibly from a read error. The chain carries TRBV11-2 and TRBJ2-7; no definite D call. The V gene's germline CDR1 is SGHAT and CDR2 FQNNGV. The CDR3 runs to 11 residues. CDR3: CASSLSSEHHF. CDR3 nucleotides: TGTGCCAGCAGCCTCTCCTCGGAGCATCATTTC.

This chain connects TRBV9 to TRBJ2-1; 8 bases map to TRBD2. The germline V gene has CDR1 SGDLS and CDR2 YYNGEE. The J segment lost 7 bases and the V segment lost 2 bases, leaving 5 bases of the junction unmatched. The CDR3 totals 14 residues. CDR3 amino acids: CASSVGGAGNEQFF. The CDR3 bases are TGTGCCAGCAGCGTCGGGGGGGCTGGGAATGAGCAGTTCTTC.